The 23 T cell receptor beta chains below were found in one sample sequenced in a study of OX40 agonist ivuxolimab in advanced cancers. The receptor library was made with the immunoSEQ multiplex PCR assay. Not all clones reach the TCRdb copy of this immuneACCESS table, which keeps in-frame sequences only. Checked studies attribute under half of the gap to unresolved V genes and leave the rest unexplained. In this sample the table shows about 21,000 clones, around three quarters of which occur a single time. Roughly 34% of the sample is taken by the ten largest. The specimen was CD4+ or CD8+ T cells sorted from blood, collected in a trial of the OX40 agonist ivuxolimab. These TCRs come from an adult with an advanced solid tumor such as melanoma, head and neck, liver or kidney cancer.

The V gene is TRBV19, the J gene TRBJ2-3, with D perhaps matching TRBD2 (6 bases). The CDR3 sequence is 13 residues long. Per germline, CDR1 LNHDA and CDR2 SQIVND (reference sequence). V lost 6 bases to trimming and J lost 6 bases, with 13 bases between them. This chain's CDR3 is CASRGTFLDTQYF. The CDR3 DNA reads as TGTGCCAGTAGGGGGACTTTTTTGGATACGCAGTATTTT.

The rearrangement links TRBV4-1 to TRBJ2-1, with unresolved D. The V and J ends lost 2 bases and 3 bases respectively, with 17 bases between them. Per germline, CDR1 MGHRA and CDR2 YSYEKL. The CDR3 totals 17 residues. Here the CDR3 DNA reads TGCGCCAGCAGCCAAAACCTCAACTATGGCGGCTACAATGAGCAGTTCTTC. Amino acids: CASSQNLNYGGYNEQFF.

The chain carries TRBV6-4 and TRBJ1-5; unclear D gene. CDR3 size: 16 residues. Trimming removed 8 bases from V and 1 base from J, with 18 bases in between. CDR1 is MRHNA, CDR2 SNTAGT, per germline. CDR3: CASSRGRARSNQPQHF. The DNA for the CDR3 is TGTGCCAGCTCGCGCGGGCGGGCTAGGAGCAATCAGCCCCAGCATTTT.

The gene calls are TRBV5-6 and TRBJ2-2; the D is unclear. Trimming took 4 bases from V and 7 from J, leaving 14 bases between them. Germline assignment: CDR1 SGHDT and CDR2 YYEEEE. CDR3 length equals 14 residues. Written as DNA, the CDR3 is TGTGCCAGCAGCCCCGTCGGGCAGAGCGGGGAGCTGTTTTTT. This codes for CASSPVGQSGELFF.

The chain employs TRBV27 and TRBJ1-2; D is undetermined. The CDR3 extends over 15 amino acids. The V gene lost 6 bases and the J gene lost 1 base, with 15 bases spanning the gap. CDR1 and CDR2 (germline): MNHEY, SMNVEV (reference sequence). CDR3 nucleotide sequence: TGTGCCAGCAGGTCACAGCCCAATGGTAACTATGGCTACACCTTC. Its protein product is CASRSQPNGNYGYTF.

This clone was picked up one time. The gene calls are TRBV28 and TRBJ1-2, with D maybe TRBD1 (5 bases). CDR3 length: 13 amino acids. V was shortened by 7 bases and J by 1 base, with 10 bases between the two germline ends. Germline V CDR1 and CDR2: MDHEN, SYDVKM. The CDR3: CASMWGLNYGYTF. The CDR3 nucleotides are TGTGCCAGCATGTGGGGCCTTAACTATGGCTACACCTTC.

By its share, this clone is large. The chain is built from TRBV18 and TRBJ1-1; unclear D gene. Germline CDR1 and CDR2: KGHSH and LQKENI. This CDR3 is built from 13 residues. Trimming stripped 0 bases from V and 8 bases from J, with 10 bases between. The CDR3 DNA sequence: TGTGCCAGCTCACCACCGATGCTTAGGGAAGCTTTCTTT. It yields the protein CASSPPMLREAFF.

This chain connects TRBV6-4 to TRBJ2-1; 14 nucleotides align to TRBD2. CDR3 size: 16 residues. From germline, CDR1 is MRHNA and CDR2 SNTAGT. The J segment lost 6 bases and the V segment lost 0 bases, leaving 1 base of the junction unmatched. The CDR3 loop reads CASSDSGTSGSNEQFF. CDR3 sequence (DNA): TGTGCCAGCAGTGACTCCGGGACTAGCGGGAGCAATGAGCAGTTCTTC.

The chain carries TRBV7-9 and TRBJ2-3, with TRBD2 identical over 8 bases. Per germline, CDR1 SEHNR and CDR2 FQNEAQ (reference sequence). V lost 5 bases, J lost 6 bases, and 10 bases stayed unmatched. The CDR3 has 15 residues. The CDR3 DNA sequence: TGTGCCAGCAGCCAGTTTGCGGGAGGAGAGGATACGCAGTATTTT. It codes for CASSQFAGGEDTQYF.

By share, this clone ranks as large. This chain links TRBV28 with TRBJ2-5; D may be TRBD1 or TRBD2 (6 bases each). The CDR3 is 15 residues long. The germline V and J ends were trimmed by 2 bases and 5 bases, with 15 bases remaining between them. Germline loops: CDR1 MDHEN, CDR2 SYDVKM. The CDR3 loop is CASSLMGGVGETQYF. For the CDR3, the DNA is TGTGCCAGCAGTTTAATGGGGGGCGTCGGGGAGACCCAGTACTTC. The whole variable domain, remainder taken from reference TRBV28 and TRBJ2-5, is DVKVTQSSRYLVKRTGEKVFLECVQDMDHENMFWYRQDPGLGLRLIYFSYDVKMKEKGDIPEGYSVSREKKERFSLILESASTNQTSMYLCASSLMGGVGETQYFGPGTRLLVL.

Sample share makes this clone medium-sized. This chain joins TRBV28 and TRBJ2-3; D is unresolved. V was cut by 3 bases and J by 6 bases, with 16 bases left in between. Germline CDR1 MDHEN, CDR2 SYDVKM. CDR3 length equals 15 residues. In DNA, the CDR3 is TGTGCCAGCAGTTTTCTCCTCAACAATAATGATACGCAGTATTTT. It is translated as CASSFLLNNNDTQYF.

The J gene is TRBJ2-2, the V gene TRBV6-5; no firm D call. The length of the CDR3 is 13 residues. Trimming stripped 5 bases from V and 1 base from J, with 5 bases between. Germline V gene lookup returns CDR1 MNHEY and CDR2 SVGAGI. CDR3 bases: TGTGCCAGCAGTCACTTGAACACCGGGGAGCTGTTTTTT. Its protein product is CASSHLNTGELFF.

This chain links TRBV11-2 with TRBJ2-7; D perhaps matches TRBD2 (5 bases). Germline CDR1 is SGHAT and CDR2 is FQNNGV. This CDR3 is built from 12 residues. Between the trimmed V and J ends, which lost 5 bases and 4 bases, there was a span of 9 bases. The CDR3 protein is CASSPGGYEQYF. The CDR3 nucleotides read TGTGCCAGCAGCCCTGGAGGTTACGAGCAGTACTTC.

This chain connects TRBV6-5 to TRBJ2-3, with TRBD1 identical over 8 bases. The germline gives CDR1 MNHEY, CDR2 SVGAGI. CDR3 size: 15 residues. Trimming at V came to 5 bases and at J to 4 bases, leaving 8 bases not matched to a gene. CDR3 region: CASSLRQGSADTQYF. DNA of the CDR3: TGTGCCAGCAGTCTTCGACAGGGGAGTGCAGATACGCAGTATTTT.

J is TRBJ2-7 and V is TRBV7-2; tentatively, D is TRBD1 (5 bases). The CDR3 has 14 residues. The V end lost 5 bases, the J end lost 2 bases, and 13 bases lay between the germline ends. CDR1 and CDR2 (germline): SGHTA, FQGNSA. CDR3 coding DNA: TGTGCCAGCAGCCCCCGACAGCAAACCTACGAGCAGTACTTC. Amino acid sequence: CASSPRQQTYEQYF.

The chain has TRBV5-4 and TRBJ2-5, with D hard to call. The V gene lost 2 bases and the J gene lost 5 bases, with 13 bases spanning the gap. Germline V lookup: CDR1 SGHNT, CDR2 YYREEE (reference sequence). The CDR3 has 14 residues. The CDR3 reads CASSFSRIRETQYF. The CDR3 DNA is TGTGCCAGCAGCTTCAGTCGCATTCGGGAGACCCAGTACTTC.

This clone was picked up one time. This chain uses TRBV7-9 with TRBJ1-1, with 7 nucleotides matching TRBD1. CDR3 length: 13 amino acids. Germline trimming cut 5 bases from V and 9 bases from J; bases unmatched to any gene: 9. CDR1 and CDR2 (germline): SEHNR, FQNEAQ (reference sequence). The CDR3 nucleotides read TGTGCCAGCAGCGAGGGACAGATCTTAAAAGCTTTCTTT. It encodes CASSEGQILKAFF.

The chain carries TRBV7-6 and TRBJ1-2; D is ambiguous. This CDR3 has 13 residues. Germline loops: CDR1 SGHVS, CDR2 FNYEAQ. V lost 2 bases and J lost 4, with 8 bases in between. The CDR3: CASSLMGLYGYTF. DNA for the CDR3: TGTGCCAGCAGCTTAATGGGCCTCTATGGCTACACCTTC.

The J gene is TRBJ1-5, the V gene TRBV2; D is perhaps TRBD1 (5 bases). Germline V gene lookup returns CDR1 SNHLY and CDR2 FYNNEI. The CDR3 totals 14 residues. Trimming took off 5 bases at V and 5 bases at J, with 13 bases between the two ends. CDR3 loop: CASSSLWGDQPQHF. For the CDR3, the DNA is TGTGCCAGCAGTTCTTTGTGGGGGGATCAGCCCCAGCATTTT.

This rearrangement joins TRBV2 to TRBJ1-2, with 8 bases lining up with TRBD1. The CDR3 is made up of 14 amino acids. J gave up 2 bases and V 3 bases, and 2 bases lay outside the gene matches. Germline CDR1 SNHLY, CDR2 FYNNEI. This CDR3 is CASSDTGGNYGYTF. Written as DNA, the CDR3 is TGTGCCAGCAGTGATACAGGGGGAAACTATGGCTACACCTTC.

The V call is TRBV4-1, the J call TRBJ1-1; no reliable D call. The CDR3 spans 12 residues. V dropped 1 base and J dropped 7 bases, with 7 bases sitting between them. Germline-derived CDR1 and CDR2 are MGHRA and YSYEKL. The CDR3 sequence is CASSQAGFEAFF. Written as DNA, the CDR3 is TGCGCCAGCAGCCAAGCTGGGTTTGAAGCTTTCTTT.

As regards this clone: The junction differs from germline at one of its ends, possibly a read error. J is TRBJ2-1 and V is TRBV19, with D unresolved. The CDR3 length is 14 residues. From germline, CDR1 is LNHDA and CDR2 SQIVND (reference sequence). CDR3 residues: CASSMKTVYNDQFF. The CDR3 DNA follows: TGTGCCAGTAGTATGAAAACAGTATACAATGATCAGTTCTTC.

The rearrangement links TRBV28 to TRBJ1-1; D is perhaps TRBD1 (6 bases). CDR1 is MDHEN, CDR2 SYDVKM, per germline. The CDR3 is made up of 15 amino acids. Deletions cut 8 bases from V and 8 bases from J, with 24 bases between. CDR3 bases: TGTGCCAGCCAAAGGACCCCTGCGACAGGTACCGAAGCTTTCTTT. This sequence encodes CASQRTPATGTEAFF.